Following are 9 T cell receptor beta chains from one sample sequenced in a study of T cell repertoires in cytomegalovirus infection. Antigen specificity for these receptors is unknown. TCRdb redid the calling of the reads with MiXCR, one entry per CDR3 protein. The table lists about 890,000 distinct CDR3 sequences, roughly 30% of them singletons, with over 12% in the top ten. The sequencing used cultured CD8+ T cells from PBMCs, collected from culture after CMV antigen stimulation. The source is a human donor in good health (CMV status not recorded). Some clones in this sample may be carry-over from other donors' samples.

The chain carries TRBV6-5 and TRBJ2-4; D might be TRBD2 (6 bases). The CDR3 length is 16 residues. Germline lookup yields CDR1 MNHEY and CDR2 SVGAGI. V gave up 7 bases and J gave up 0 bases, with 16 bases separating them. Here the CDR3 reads CASTNRRDSAKNIQYF. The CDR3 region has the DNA TGTGCCAGCACCAATCGGCGGGATTCAGCCAAAAACATTCAGTACTTC.

The CDR3 sequence: CAILQGADPTYEQYF. The CDR3 DNA is TGTGCCATCCTACAGGGGGCTGACCCTACCTACGAGCAGTACTTC. The chain employs TRBV10-3 and TRBJ2-7; 9 bases match TRBD1. From germline, CDR1 is ENHRY and CDR2 SYGVKD. CDR3 length equals 15 residues. The ends lost 8 bases at V and 2 bases at J; junction bases unmatched: 10.

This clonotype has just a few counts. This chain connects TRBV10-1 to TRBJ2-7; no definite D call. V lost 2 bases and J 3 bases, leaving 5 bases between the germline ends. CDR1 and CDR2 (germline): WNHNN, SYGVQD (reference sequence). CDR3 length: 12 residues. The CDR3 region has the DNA TGCGCCAGCAGTGAGGCCTTCTACGAGCAGTACTTC. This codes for CASSEAFYEQYF.

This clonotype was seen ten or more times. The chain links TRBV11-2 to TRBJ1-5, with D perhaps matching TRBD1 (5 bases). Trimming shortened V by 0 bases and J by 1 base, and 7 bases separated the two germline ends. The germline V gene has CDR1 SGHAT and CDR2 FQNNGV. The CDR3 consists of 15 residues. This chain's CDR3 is CASSLEGRSNQPQHF. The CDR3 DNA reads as TGTGCCAGCAGCTTAGAGGGACGGAGCAATCAGCCCCAGCATTTT.

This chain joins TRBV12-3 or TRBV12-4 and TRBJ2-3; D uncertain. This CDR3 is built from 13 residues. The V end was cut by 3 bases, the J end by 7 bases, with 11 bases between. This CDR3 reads CASSFRAGNTQYF. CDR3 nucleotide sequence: TGTGCCAGCAGTTTTCGCGCAGGCAATACGCAGTATTTT.

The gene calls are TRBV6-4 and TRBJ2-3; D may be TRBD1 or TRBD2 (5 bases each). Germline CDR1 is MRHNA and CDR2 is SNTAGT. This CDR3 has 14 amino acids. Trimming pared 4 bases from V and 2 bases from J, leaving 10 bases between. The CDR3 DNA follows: TGTGCCAGCAGTGGGGGACCGTTCACAGATACGCAGTATTTT. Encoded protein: CASSGGPFTDTQYF.

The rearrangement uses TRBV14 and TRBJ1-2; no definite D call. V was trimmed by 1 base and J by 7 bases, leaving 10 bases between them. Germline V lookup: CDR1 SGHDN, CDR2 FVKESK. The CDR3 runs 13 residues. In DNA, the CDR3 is TGTGCCAGCAGCCAAGTGGAGCAGATTGGCTACACCTTC. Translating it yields CASSQVEQIGYTF.

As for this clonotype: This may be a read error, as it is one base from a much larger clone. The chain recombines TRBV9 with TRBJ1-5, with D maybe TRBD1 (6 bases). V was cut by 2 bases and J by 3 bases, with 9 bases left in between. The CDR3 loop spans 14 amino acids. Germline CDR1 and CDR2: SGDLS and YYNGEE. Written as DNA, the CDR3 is TGTGCCAGCAGCGTTACAGGGCTCAATCAGCCCCAGCATTTT. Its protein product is CASSVTGLNQPQHF.

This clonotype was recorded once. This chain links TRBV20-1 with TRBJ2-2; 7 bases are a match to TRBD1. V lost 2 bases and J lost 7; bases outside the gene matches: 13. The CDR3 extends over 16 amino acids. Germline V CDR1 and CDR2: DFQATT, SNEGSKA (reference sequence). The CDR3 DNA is TGCAGTGCTAGAAAACAGGGGTACCCGTACATCGGGGAGCTGTTTTTT. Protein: CSARKQGYPYIGELFF.